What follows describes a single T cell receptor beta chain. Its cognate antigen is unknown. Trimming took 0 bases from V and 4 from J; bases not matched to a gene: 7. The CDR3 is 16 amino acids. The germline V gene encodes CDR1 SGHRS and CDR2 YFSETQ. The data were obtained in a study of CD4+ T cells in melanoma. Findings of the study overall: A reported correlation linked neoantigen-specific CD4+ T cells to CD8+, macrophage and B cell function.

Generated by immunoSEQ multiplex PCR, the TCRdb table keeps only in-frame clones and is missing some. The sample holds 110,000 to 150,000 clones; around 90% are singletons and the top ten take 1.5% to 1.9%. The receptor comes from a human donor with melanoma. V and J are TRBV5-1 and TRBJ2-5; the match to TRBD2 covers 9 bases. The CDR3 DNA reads TGCGCCAGCAGCTTGGCCGGCGGGGGGGCCCCAGAGACCCAGTACTTC. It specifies CASSLAGGGAPETQYF.